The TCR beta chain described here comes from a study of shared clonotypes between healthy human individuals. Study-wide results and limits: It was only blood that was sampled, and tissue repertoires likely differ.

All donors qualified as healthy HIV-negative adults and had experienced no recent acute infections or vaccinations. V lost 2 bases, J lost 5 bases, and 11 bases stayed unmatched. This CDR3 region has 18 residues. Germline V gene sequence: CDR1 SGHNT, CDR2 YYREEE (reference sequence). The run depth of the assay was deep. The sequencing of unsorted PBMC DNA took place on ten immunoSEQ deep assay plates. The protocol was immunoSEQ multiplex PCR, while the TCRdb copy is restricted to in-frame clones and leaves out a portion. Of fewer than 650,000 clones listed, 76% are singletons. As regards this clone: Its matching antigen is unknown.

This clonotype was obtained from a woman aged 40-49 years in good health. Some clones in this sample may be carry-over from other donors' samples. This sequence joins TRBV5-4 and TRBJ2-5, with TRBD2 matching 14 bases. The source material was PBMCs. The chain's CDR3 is CASSFRRLAGGGSETQYF. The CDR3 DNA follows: TGTGCCAGCAGCTTCCGTCGACTAGCGGGAGGGGGTAGCGAGACCCAGTACTTC. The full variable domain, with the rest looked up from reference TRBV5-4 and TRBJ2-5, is ETGVTQSPTHLIKTRGQQVTLRCSSQSGHNTVSWYQQALGQGPQFIFQYYREEENGRGNFPPRFSGLQFPNYSSELNVNALELDDSALYLCASSFRRLAGGGSETQYFGPGTRLLVL.